This TCR beta chain was captured by sequencing in a study of neurological immune-mediated disorders. This clonotype was recorded at least ten times. TCRdb recomputed calls from the 5' RACE reads with MiXCR, one row per CDR3 protein. The table has tens of thousands of distinct CDR3 sequences, 10% seen once. The CDR3 has 17 amino acids. The sequence was obtained from a woman between 25 and 40 years old with HTLV-1-associated myelopathy (HAM/TSP). The chain employs TRBV21-1 and TRBJ1-5; the D call of TRBD1 is as the table states it, not checked on the DNA. TRBV21-1 is a known pseudogene. The sample was PBMCs. As DNA, the CDR3 is TGTGCCAGCCGCCGAGACACAGGGCGTTATAGCAATCAGCCCCAGCATTTT. Amino acids: CASRRDTGRYSNQPQHF.